These 25 T cell receptor beta chains came from one sample sequenced in a study of blood T cell repertoires in COVID-19. The assay was immunoSEQ multiplex PCR, and TCRdb's table has in-frame clones only and misses some. The data show about 160,000 clones, 79% seen once. Sequencing input: peripheral blood. The receptor set was obtained from a woman aged 60-75 years with COVID-19, enrolled during active disease.

V and J are TRBV6-2 or TRBV6-3 and TRBJ2-1; 15 bases map to TRBD2. V lost 4 bases to trimming and J lost 10 bases; unmatched junction nucleotides: 5. From germline, CDR1 is MNHEY and CDR2 SVGEGT. This CDR3 spans 15 amino acids. The CDR3 region is CASSWTSGGAGEQFF. For the CDR3, the DNA is TGTGCCAGCAGTTGGACTAGCGGGGGGGCCGGGGAGCAGTTCTTC.

This clone was observed once. J is TRBJ2-5 and V is TRBV12-3 or TRBV12-4; the match to TRBD1 covers 9 bases. Trimming took 7 bases from V and 7 from J; bases not matched to a gene: 7. The CDR3 is 13 amino acids. DNA for the CDR3: TGTGCCAGCAACCCGGGACAGGGAGGGACCCAGTACTTC. Its translation: CASNPGQGGTQYF.

This clone was recorded only once. The genes are TRBV25-1 and TRBJ2-2, with D perhaps matching TRBD2 (5 bases). Between the trimmed V and J ends, which lost 6 bases and 7 bases, there was a span of 12 bases. Per germline, CDR1 MGHDK and CDR2 SYGVNS. The CDR3 length is 13 residues. In DNA form, the CDR3 reads TGTGCCAGCAGGAGGGTATCGGGCGGGGAGCTGTTTTTT. The encoded protein is CASRRVSGGELFF.

This clone was observed at least ten times. The chain links TRBV7-9 to TRBJ1-5; D perhaps matches TRBD1 (5 bases). The V gene's germline CDR1 is SEHNR and CDR2 FQNEAQ (reference sequence). This CDR3 contains 14 residues. V was clipped by 2 bases and J by 4 bases, with 9 bases between them. The CDR3, as DNA: TGTGCCAGCAGCTTACTCGGGGGAAATCAGCCCCAGCATTTT. Translated, it gives CASSLLGGNQPQHF.

This clone occurred a few times. The chain recombines TRBV5-8 with TRBJ2-2; D perhaps matches TRBD2 (6 bases). Trimming left V 4 bases short and J 4 bases short, with 17 bases between. The CDR3 extends over 16 amino acids. In germline, CDR1 is SGHTS, CDR2 YDEGEE. Written as DNA, the CDR3 is TGTGCCAGCAGCAAAGAACGGGGGAGGTTCACCGGGGAGCTGTTTTTT. Amino acids: CASSKERGRFTGELFF.

This chain joins TRBV5-4 and TRBJ2-6, with 10 nucleotides matching TRBD1. The CDR3 loop spans 17 amino acids. Germline V CDR1 and CDR2: SGHNT, YYREEE (reference sequence). Trimming removed 3 bases from V and 0 bases from J; junction bases left unmatched: 3. CDR3 coding DNA: TGTGCCAGCAGCTCCCGGGACAGGGGCTCTGGGGCCAACGTCCTGACTTTC. Residues: CASSSRDRGSGANVLTF.

This chain uses TRBV18 with TRBJ2-2; 11 nucleotides agree with TRBD1. This CDR3 has 15 residues. Germline V lookup: CDR1 KGHSH, CDR2 LQKENI. V shed 0 bases and J 6 bases; nucleotides not matched to a gene: 0. CDR3 DNA sequence: TGTGCCAGCTCACCACCGGGACAGGGGGCCGGGGAGCTGTTTTTT. It encodes CASSPPGQGAGELFF. The full variable domain, in which reference TRBV18 and TRBJ2-2 provide the parts outside the CDR3, is NAGVMQNPRHLVRRRGQEARLRCSPMKGHSHVYWYRQLPEEGLKFMVYLQKENIIDESGMPKERFSAEFPKEGPSILRIQQVVRGDSAAYFCASSPPGQGAGELFFGEGSRLTVL.

Only one count was recorded for this clone. The chain carries TRBV9 and TRBJ2-3, with TRBD2 matching 8 bases. J was trimmed by 1 base and V by 0 bases; bases with no gene match: 1. The CDR3 extends over 15 amino acids. CDR1 is SGDLS and CDR2 is YYNGEE in the germline V gene. CDR3 in DNA: TGTGCCAGCAGCGTAGGAGCGGGGGGCACAGATACGCAGTATTTT. As protein: CASSVGAGGTDTQYF. The variable domain in full, completed from reference TRBV9 and TRBJ2-3, reads DSGVTQTPKHLITATGQRVTLRCSPRSGDLSVYWYQQSLDQGLQFLIQYYNGEERAKGNILERFSAQQFPDLHSELNLSSLELGDSALYFCASSVGAGGTDTQYFGPGTRLTVL.

The chain recombines TRBV11-2 with TRBJ1-1; possibly TRBD1 for D (6 bases). Germline V gives CDR1 SGHAT, CDR2 FQNNGV. The CDR3 runs to 14 residues. Trimming shortened V by 3 bases and J by 1 base, and 9 bases separated the two germline ends. This CDR3 reads CASSFRGWNTEAFF. The CDR3 DNA sequence: TGTGCCAGCAGCTTCAGGGGATGGAACACTGAAGCTTTCTTT. Full variable domain (outside the CDR3, taken from reference TRBV11-2 and TRBJ1-1): EAGVAQSPRYKIIEKRQSVAFWCNPISGHATLYWYQQILGQGPKLLIQFQNNGVVDDSQLPKDRFSAERLKGVDSTLKIQPAKLEDSAVYLCASSFRGWNTEAFFGQGTRLTVV.

This clone was detected a few times. V usage is TRBV2 and J usage is TRBJ1-1; 8 bases agree with TRBD1. V shed 6 bases, J shed 0 bases, and the junction held 6 bases outside the gene matches. Per the germline V gene, CDR1 is SNHLY and CDR2 is FYNNEI. This CDR3 has 15 amino acids. The CDR3 is CASRIDRGLNTEAFF. For the CDR3, the DNA is TGTGCCAGCAGGATTGACAGGGGTTTGAACACTGAAGCTTTCTTT.

Concerning this clone itself: Additional DNA sequences in this sample encode the identical CDR3. The chain uses TRBV3-1 (or the pseudogene TRBV3-2) and TRBJ2-5, with D possibly TRBD2 on 7 matching bases. The CDR3 covers 13 residues. Germline V gives CDR1 LGHDT, CDR2 YNNKEL (reference sequence). V lost 3 bases and J lost 5, with 10 bases in between. The CDR3 sequence: CASSQGGRETQYF. CDR3 coding DNA: TGTGCCAGCAGCCAGGGGGGGCGGGAGACCCAGTACTTC.

This sequence joins TRBV5-6 and TRBJ1-2; 9 bases map to TRBD1. V shed 3 bases, J shed 4 bases, and the junction held 19 bases outside the gene matches. Germline values: CDR1 SGHDT, CDR2 YYEEEE. This CDR3 is 19 amino acids long. Written as DNA, the CDR3 is TGTGCCAGCAGCTCGAGACCGGGACAGGGACTGGATTTTTTCTATGGCTACACCTTC. Its protein product is CASSSRPGQGLDFFYGYTF.

There are many counts of this clone. The rearrangement links TRBV28 to TRBJ2-4; D is ambiguous. This CDR3 spans 13 amino acids. V shed 2 bases and J shed 6 bases, with 8 bases lying between them. Germline V gene data show CDR1 as MDHEN and CDR2 as SYDVKM. This CDR3 is CASSLTRINIQYF. As DNA, the CDR3 is TGTGCCAGCAGTTTAACCAGGATAAACATTCAGTACTTC.

The V and J genes are TRBV5-6 and TRBJ2-3, with 8 bases aligning to TRBD2. The trim removed 2 bases at V and 8 bases at J, leaving 10 bases unmatched. Germline V gives CDR1 SGHDT, CDR2 YYEEEE. CDR3 length: 15 amino acids. CDR3 in DNA: TGTGCCAGCAGCTTCAGTAGCGGGACCTTGGGTACGCAGTATTTT. It yields the protein CASSFSSGTLGTQYF.

The V gene is TRBV7-2, the J gene TRBJ2-7, with D perhaps TRBD2 (6 bases). Per germline, CDR1 SGHTA and CDR2 FQGNSA. The CDR3 covers 14 residues. V was clipped by 4 bases and J by 0 bases, with 10 bases between them. In DNA, the CDR3 is TGTGCCAGCAGCTCGGGACTGGGCTCCTACGAGCAGTACTTC. It specifies CASSSGLGSYEQYF.

The rearrangement joins TRBV29-1 to TRBJ1-2; possibly TRBD1 for D (6 bases). The CDR3 has 15 residues. The V end lost 2 bases, the J end lost 6 bases, and 19 bases lay between the germline ends. CDR1 is SQVTM, CDR2 ANQGSEA, per germline. The DNA for the CDR3 is TGCAGCGTTGAAAGGGGGGGGCAGGGGCGAGATGGCTACACCTTC. Translating it yields CSVERGGQGRDGYTF.

The genes are TRBV28 and TRBJ2-1; 9 bases are a match to TRBD2. V was pared by 5 bases and J by 4 bases, with 21 bases of the junction left unmatched. The CDR3 runs to 20 residues. CDR1 MDHEN and CDR2 SYDVKM come from the germline V gene. Written as DNA, the CDR3 is TGTGCCAGCAGTCTCCCGCCGGTAAGGACTAGCGCCAAAAATTACAATGAGCAGTTCTTC. This encodes CASSLPPVRTSAKNYNEQFF.

The CDR3: CAWSKSQGRREKLFF. The CDR3 nucleotides read TGTGCCTGGAGTAAGTCACAGGGGAGGCGTGAAAAACTGTTTTTT. The chain joins TRBV30 to TRBJ1-4, with 7 bases matching TRBD1. The germline CDR1 and CDR2 sequences are GTSNPN and SVGIG (reference sequence). The CDR3 spans 15 residues. After removal of 2 bases from V and 7 bases from J, the junction contained 10 bases not matched to a gene.

This clone was detected only a few times. The V and J genes are TRBV10-2 and TRBJ1-2; D not resolved. CDR3 length equals 13 residues. The ends were cut back, 1 base at V and 5 bases at J, with 8 bases in the middle. The germline V gene has CDR1 WSHSY and CDR2 SAAADI. This chain's CDR3 is CASSEYGEYGYTF. Here the CDR3 DNA reads TGCGCCAGCAGTGAGTATGGAGAGTATGGCTACACCTTC.

This clone appeared once. V is TRBV7-9 and J is TRBJ2-3; tentatively, D is TRBD2 (6 bases). This CDR3 region has 16 residues. Trimming left V 3 bases short and J 5 bases short, with 18 bases between. In germline, CDR1 is SEHNR, CDR2 FQNEAQ (reference sequence). CDR3 bases: TGTGCCAGCAGCTTTGCCTCTAGCGCCTCGAGAGATACGCAGTATTTT. Amino acids: CASSFASSASRDTQYF.

There are many counts of this clone. The rearrangement links TRBV19 to TRBJ2-1, with D perhaps matching TRBD1 (6 bases). Germline V gene lookup returns CDR1 LNHDA and CDR2 SQIVND (reference sequence). V dropped 3 bases and J dropped 6 bases, with 12 bases sitting between them. The CDR3 runs to 14 residues. The CDR3 DNA sequence: TGTGCCAGTAGTATTACAGGGATCGGCAATGAGCAGTTCTTC. It translates to CASSITGIGNEQFF.

The chain links TRBV28 to TRBJ2-3; 7 bases align to TRBD2. V lost 4 bases, J lost 0 bases, and 10 bases stayed unmatched. There are 17 residues in the CDR3. In germline, CDR1 is MDHEN, CDR2 SYDVKM. As DNA, the CDR3 is TGTGCCAGCAGTTCCTCCTCTAGCGGAATGAGCACAGATACGCAGTATTTT. Its translation is CASSSSSSGMSTDTQYF.

The sample holds many counts of this clone. The chain couples TRBV9 to TRBJ2-1; 9 bases align to TRBD2. Germline V lookup: CDR1 SGDLS, CDR2 YYNGEE. J lost 6 bases, V lost 3 bases, and 4 bases had no gene match. The CDR3 has 14 amino acids. The CDR3 sequence is CASSELAGVNEQFF. The CDR3 DNA reads TGTGCCAGCAGCGAACTAGCGGGCGTCAATGAGCAGTTCTTC.

The chain combines TRBV27 with TRBJ2-7; possible D gene TRBD2, 5 bases. The V end was cut by 7 bases, the J end by 3 bases, with 13 bases between. CDR1 MNHEY and CDR2 SMNVEV come from the germline V gene (reference sequence). The CDR3 consists of 13 residues. The CDR3 is CASTDYRGYEQYF. CDR3 nucleotide sequence: TGTGCCAGCACCGACTATCGGGGCTACGAGCAGTACTTC.

The chain uses TRBV19 and TRBJ2-1, with D tentatively TRBD2 (6 bases). CDR1 and CDR2 from the germline V gene are LNHDA and SQIVND (reference sequence). V was pared by 6 bases and J by 0 bases, with 12 bases between. The CDR3 sequence is 15 residues long. Written as DNA, the CDR3 is TGTGCCAGTAGAAAAGCGGGCAGCTCCTACAATGAGCAGTTCTTC. Residues: CASRKAGSSYNEQFF.